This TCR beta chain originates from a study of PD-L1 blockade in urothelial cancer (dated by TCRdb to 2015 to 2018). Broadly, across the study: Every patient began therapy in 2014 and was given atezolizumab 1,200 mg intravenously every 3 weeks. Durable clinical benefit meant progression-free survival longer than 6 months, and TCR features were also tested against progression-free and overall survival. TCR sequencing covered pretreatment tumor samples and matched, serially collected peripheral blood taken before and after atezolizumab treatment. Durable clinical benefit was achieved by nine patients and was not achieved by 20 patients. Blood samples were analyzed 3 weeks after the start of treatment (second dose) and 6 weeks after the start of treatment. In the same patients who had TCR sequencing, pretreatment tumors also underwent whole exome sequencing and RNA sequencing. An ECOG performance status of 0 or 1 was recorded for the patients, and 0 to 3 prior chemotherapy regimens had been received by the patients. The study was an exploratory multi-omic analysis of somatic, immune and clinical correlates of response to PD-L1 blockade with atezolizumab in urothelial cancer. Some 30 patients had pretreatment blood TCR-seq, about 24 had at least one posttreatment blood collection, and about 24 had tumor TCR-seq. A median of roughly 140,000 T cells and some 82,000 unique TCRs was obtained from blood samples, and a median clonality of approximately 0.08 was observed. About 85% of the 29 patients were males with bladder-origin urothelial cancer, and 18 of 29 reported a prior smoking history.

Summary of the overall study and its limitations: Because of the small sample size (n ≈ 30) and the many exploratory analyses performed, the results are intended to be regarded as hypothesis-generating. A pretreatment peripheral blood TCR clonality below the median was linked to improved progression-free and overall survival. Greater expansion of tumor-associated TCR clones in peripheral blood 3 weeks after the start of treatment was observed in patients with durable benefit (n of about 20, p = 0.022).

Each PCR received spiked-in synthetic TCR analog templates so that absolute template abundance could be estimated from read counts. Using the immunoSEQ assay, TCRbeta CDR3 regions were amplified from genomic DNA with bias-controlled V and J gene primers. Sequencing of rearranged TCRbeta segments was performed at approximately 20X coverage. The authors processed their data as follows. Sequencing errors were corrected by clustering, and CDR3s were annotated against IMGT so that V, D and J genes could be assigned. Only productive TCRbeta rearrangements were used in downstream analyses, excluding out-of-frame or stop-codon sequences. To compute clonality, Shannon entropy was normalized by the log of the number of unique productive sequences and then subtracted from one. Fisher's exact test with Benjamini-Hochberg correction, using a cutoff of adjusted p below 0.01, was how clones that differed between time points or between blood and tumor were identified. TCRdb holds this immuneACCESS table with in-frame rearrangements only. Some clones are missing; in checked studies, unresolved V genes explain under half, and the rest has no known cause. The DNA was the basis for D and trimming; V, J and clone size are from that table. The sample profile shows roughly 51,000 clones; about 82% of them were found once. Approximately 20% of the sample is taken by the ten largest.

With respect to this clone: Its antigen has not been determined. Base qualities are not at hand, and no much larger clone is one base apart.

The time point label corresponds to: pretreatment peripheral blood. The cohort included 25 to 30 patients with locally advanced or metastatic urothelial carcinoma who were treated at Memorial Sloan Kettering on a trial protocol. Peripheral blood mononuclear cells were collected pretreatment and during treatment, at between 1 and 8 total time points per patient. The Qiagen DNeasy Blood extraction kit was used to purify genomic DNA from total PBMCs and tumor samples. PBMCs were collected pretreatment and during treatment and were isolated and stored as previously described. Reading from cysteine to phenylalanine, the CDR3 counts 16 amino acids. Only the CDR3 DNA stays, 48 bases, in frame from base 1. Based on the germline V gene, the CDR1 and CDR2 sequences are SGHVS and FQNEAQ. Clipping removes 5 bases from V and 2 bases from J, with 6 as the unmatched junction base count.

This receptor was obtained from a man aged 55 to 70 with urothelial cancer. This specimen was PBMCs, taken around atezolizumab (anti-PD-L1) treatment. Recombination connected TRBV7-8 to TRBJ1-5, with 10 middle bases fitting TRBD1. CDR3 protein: CASSARDRGGNQPQHF. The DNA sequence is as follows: TGTGCCAGCAGCGCCCGGGACAGGGGCGGCAATCAGCCCCAGCATTTT.